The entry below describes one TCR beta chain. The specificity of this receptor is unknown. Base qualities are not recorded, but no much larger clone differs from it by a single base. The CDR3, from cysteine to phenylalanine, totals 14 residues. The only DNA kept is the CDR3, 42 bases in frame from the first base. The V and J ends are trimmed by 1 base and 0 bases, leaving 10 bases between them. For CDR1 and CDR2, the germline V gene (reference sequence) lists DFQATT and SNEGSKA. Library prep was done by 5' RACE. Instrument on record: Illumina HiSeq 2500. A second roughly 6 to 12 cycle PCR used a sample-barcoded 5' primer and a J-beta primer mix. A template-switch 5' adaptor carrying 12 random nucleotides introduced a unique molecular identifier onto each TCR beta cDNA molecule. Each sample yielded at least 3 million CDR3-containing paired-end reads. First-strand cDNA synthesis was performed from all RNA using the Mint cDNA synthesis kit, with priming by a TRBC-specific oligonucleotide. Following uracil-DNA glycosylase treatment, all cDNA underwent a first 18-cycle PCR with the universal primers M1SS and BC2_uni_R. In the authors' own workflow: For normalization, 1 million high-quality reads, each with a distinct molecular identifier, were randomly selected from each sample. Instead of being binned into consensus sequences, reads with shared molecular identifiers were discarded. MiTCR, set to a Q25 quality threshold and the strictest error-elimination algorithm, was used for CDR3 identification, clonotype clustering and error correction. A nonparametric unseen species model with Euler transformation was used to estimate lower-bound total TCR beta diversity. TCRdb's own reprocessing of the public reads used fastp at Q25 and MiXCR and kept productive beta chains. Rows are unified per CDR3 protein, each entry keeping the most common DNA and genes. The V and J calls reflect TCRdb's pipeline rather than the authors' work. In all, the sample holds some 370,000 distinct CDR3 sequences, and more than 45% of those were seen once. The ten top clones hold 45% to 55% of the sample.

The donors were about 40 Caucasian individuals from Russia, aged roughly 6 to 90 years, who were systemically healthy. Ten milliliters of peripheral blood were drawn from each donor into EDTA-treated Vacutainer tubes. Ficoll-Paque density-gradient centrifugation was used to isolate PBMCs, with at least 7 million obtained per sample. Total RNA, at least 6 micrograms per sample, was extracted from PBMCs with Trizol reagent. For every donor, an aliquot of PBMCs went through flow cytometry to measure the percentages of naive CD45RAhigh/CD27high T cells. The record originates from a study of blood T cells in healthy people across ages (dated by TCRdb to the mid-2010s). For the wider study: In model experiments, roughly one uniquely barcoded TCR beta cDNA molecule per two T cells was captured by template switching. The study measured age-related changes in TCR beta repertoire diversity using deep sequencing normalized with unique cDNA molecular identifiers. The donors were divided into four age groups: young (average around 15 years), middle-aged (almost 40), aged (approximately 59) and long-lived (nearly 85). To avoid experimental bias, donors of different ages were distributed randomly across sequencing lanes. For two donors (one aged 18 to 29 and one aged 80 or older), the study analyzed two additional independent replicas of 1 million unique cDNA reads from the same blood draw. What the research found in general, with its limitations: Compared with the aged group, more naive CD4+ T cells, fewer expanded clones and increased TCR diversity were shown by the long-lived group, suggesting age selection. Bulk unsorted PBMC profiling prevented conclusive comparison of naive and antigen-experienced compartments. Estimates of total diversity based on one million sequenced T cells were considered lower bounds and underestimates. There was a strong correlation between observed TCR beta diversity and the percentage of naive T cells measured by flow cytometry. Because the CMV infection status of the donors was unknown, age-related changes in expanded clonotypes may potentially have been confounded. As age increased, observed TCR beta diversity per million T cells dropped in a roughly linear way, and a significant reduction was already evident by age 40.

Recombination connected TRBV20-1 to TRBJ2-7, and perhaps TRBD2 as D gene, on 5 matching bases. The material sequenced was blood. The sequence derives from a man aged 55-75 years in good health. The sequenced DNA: TGCAGTGCTAGAGGACCGGGGAGCTCCTACGAGCAGTACTTC. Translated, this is CSARGPGSSYEQYF.